A selection of T cell receptor beta chains follows, all from one sample in a study of blood T cell repertoires in COVID-19. Clones were sequenced by immunoSEQ multiplex PCR, and TCRdb holds only the in-frame ones, with some missing. The table shows some 400,000 clones, with approximately 86% occurring only once. The sample taken for sequencing was peripheral blood. These receptors all stem from a human donor in a cohort sampled during active COVID-19. Each CDR3 is given with its conserved first and last residue. The D gene is left open where the match is weak. Some rows have no size entry. The others give once, few or many, or a class for an expanded clone.

j_call | d_call | v_call | clone_size | cdr3_aa | cdr3_nt
TRBJ2-1 | NA | TRBV6-5 | NA | CASTLGFSNNEQFF | TGTGCCAGTACCCTCGGGTTCAGTAACAATGAGCAGTTCTTC
TRBJ2-7 | TRBD2 | TRBV9 | once | CASSPPGRAYEQYF | TGTGCCAGCAGCCCCCCGGGGAGGGCCTACGAGCAGTACTTC
TRBJ2-7 | NA | TRBV6-5 | NA | CASSSPTNLYEQYF | TGTGCCAGCAGTTCCCCTACTAACCTATACGAGCAGTACTTC
TRBJ1-3 | NA | TRBV11-2 | NA | CASSLATNTIYF | TGTGCCAGCAGCTTAGCTACAAACACCATATATTTT
TRBJ2-7 | NA | TRBV28 | NA | CASSSLGGVNHEQYF | TGTGCCAGCAGTTCCTTGGGTGGAGTAAACCACGAGCAGTACTTC
TRBJ1-2 | NA | TRBV29-1 | NA | CSVSVSETHYGYTF | TGCAGCGTTTCGGTCAGCGAAACTCACTATGGCTACACCTTC
TRBJ2-3 | NA | TRBV9 | NA | CASSVDHTDTQYF | TGTGCCAGCAGCGTAGATCATACAGATACGCAGTATTTT
TRBJ2-2 | NA | TRBV28 | NA | CASKDGEANTGELFF | TGTGCCAGCAAGGATGGAGAAGCGAACACCGGGGAGCTGTTTTTT
TRBJ1-2 | NA | TRBV6-1 | NA | CASRLNRQNYGYTF | TGTGCCAGCAGACTAAATCGACAGAACTATGGCTACACCTTC
TRBJ1-2 | NA | TRBV7-9 | NA | CASSFVTAPGYTF | TGTGCCAGCAGCTTCGTGACAGCCCCGGGCTACACCTTC
TRBJ2-5 | NA | TRBV14 | NA | CASSWTVQETQYF | TGTGCCAGCAGCTGGACAGTCCAAGAGACCCAGTACTTC
TRBJ2-1 | TRBD2 | TRBV29-1 | NA | CSVETSIDEQFF | TGCAGCGTTGAGACTAGCATAGATGAGCAGTTCTTC
TRBJ2-1 | NA | TRBV29-1 | NA | CSVIPWGANNEQFF | TGCAGCGTTATTCCTTGGGGAGCTAACAATGAGCAGTTCTTC
TRBJ1-2 | TRBD1 | TRBV28 | once | CATSGPGTGSHGYTF | TGTGCCACCTCCGGGCCCGGGACAGGGAGTCATGGCTACACCTTC
TRBJ1-4 | NA | TRBV7-2 | NA | CASSSTGLTNEKLFF | TGTGCCAGCAGCTCAACAGGCTTGACTAATGAAAAACTGTTTTTT
TRBJ2-1 | TRBD1 | TRBV9 | NA | CASSVVWGQGIGEQFF | TGTGCCAGCAGCGTAGTGTGGGGACAGGGTATTGGTGAGCAGTTCTTC
TRBJ1-6 | TRBD1 | TRBV3-1/TRBV3-2 | once | CASSQTGDSPLHF | TGTGCCAGCAGCCAAACAGGGGATTCACCCCTCCACTTT
TRBJ2-5 | NA | TRBV11-1 | NA | CASSLWREETQYF | TGTGCCAGCAGCTTGTGGAGGGAAGAGACCCAGTACTTC
TRBJ2-1 | TRBD2 | TRBV18 | NA | CASSPLAGAGEQFF | TGTGCCAGCTCACCACTAGCGGGAGCGGGTGAGCAGTTCTTC
TRBJ2-1 | NA | TRBV3-1/TRBV3-2 | NA | CASSQDPYSSYNEQFF | TGTGCCAGCAGCCAAGACCCCTATAGCTCCTACAATGAGCAGTTCTTC
TRBJ1-2 | NA | TRBV12-3/TRBV12-4 | NA | CASSSGEGYTF | TGTGCCAGCAGTTCCGGGGAAGGCTACACCTTC
TRBJ2-1 | TRBD1 | TRBV5-6 | NA | CASSLWPGGNEQFF | TGTGCCAGCAGCTTGTGGCCAGGGGGCAATGAGCAGTTCTTC
TRBJ2-3 | TRBD2 | TRBV27 | NA | CASSSGTRSTDTQYF | TGTGCCAGCAGTTCGGGGACTAGAAGCACAGATACGCAGTATTTT
TRBJ2-3 | TRBD1 | TRBV5-1 | NA | CASSMGQGLTDTQYF | TGCGCCAGCAGCATGGGACAGGGGCTCACAGATACGCAGTATTTT
TRBJ2-3 | TRBD1 | TRBV25-1 | NA | CATGQLGPDTQYF | TGTGCTACGGGACAGCTAGGGCCAGATACGCAGTATTTT
TRBJ1-2 | NA | TRBV27 | NA | CASSASPWSGYTF | TGTGCCAGCAGCGCCAGTCCCTGGTCTGGCTACACCTTC
TRBJ2-2 | TRBD2 | TRBV4-2 | many | CASSQDPSGGREELFF | TGTGCCAGCAGCCAAGATCCCAGCGGGGGTCGAGAGGAGCTGTTTTTT
TRBJ1-1 | NA | TRBV3-1/TRBV3-2 | few | CASSQGGGWDTEAFF | TGTGCCAGCAGCCAAGGAGGGGGTTGGGACACTGAAGCTTTCTTT
TRBJ1-2 | TRBD1 | TRBV7-6 | NA | CASSIKPGQGLDGYTF | TGTGCCAGCAGCATCAAGCCGGGACAGGGGTTGGATGGCTACACCTTC
TRBJ2-5 | TRBD1 | TRBV5-6 | NA | CASSLFRGQYQETQYF | TGTGCCAGCAGCTTGTTCAGGGGGCAGTACCAAGAGACCCAGTACTTC
TRBJ1-3 | NA | TRBV7-8 | NA | CASSLTGSGNTIYF | TGTGCCAGCAGCCTGACGGGTTCGGGAAACACCATATATTTT
TRBJ2-7 | NA | TRBV6-5 | NA | CATRRGTYEQYF | TGTGCCACCCGGAGGGGAACCTACGAGCAGTACTTC
TRBJ2-3 | TRBD2 | TRBV10-3 | NA | CAISAYSGGGTDTQYF | TGTGCCATCAGTGCATATAGCGGGGGCGGCACAGATACGCAGTATTTT
TRBJ1-1 | NA | TRBV6-4 | NA | CASSDRGGTEAFF | TGTGCCAGCAGTGACAGGGGAGGGACTGAAGCTTTCTTT
TRBJ1-6 | NA | TRBV11-2 | NA | CASSRDIGISSYNSPLHF | TGTGCCAGCAGCCGGGACATTGGAATCAGCTCCTATAATTCACCCCTCCACTTT
TRBJ2-1 | NA | TRBV11-3 | NA | CASSSGQNLYNEQFF | TGTGCCAGCAGCTCGGGACAAAACCTTTACAATGAGCAGTTCTTC
TRBJ1-2 | TRBD1 | TRBV15 | NA | CATSPNLGAGGLKGYTF | TGTGCCACCAGCCCAAATTTAGGGGCAGGGGGCTTGAAGGGCTACACCTTC
TRBJ2-2 | TRBD1 | TRBV3-1/TRBV3-2 | NA | CASSPGQLLNTGELFF | TGTGCCAGCAGCCCGGGACAGCTCCTTAACACCGGGGAGCTGTTTTTT
TRBJ2-3 | NA | TRBV5-4 | NA | CASSPAASRATDTQYF | TGTGCCAGCAGCCCAGCGGCTAGCCGGGCCACAGATACGCAGTATTTT
TRBJ2-2 | NA | TRBV27 | NA | CASSLRGRLNTGELFF | TGTGCCAGCAGTTTAAGGGGCAGGCTCAACACCGGGGAGCTGTTTTTT